This T cell receptor (beta chain) originates from a study of T cells in Graves' hyperthyroidism and ophthalmopathy. The source material, RNA transcripts, was used to amplify TCR beta CDR3 regions. A first-round RT-PCR of the TCR CDR3 used the HTBI primer set. TCRdb ran MiXCR on the multiplex PCR reads and lists one entry per CDR3 protein. The sample yields hundreds of thousands of distinct CDR3 sequences, under 15% seen once. This clonotype was seen many times. CDR1 and CDR2 (germline): SQVTM, ANQGSEA. The CDR3 consists of 11 residues. V gave up 7 bases and J gave up 5 bases, with 11 bases separating them.

The sequence was collected from a middle-aged woman with Graves' ophthalmopathy. Sequenced: blood. The chain is built from TRBV29-1 and TRBJ2-5, with D perhaps matching TRBD1 (6 bases). The CDR3 sequence: CSETQGETQYF. DNA of the CDR3: TGCAGCGAAACCCAGGGGGAGACCCAGTACTTC.